This T cell receptor beta chain was captured by sequencing in a study of control samples from healthy donors and cancer patients. Produced via immunoSEQ multiplex PCR; TCRdb's table is partial and in-frame only. The sample shows about 120,000 clones, 70% to 90% of them seen only once. CDR3 length: 15 residues. V was trimmed by 2 bases and J by 0 bases, leaving 5 bases between them. Germline assignment: CDR1 MDHEN and CDR2 SYDVKM. What was sequenced was blood. This sequence originates from a man aged 45-65 years in good health. This chain uses TRBV28 with TRBJ1-6; no definite D call. DNA of the CDR3: TGTGCCAGCAGTTTAATAAGCTCCTATAATTCACCCCTCCACTTT. It specifies CASSLISSYNSPLHF.